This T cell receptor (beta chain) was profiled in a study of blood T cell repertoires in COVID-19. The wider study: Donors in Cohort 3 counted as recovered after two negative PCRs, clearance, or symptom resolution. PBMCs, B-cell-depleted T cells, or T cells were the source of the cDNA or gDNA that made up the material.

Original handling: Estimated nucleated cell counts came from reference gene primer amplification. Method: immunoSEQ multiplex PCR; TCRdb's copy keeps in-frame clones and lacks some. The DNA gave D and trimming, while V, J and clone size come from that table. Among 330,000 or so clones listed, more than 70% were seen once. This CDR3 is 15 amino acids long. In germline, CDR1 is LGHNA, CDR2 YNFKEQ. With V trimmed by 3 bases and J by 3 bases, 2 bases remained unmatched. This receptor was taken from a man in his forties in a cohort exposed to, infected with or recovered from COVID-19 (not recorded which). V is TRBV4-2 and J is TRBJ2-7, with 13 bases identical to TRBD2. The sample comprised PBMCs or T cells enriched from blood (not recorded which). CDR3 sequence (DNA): TGTGCCAGCAGCCAGGGACTAGCGGGAAACTACGAGCAGTACTTC. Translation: CASSQGLAGNYEQYF.